This T cell receptor beta chain was sequenced for a study of cytomegalovirus exposure and HLA in healthy donors. Trimming at V came to 5 bases and at J to 3 bases, leaving 3 bases not matched to a gene. Germline CDR1 is ENHRY and CDR2 is SYGVKD. The CDR3 spans 14 residues. PCR amplification relied on 60 Vbeta primers (plus 13 Jbeta primers). Sequencing used immunoSEQ multiplex PCR; TCRdb keeps in-frame clones, though not all of them. The data contain 170,000 or so clones, 79% of them singletons. This sequence originates from a woman in her 40s in good health and CMV-seronegative. V is TRBV10-3 and J is TRBJ1-4, with 7 bases matching TRBD1. The sample comprised PBMCs. The CDR3 DNA is TGTGCCATCAGTCCCGGGACAGCTAATGAAAAACTGTTTTTT. Its protein product is CAISPGTANEKLFF.